Included here is one TCR beta chain sequence, with context. Germline values: CDR1 SGHDN, CDR2 FVKESK. V was trimmed by 3 bases and J by 6 bases, leaving 15 bases between them. CDR3 length: 14 amino acids. This record comes from a study of blood T cell repertoires in COVID-19. Per the original data handling: Amplification of reference gene primers provided the estimated nucleated cell counts. Data came from immunoSEQ multiplex PCR; TCRdb stores just in-frame clones and leaves some out. V, J and clone size are taken as reported in that table, and D and trimming were inferred from the DNA itself. The sample yields more than 45,000 clones, roughly 87% seen once.

This sequence originates from a woman between 55 and 75 years old with acute or convalescent COVID-19. Sequencing was done on a sample of peripheral blood. This sequence joins TRBV14 and TRBJ2-7, with D possibly TRBD1 on 6 matching bases. Here the CDR3 DNA reads TGTGCCAGCAGCCAGGCAGGGGTCCGGCGCGAGCAGTACTTC. This translates into CASSQAGVRREQYF.